This T cell receptor beta chain was obtained from a study of T cells in Graves' hyperthyroidism and ophthalmopathy. General study points: The model identified upcoming ophthalmopathy a median roughly 6 months ahead of onset.

With respect to this clonotype: Antigen unknown.

This CDR3 has 15 residues. V was cut by 5 bases and J by 7 bases, with 19 bases left in between. The germline V gene has CDR1 SGHAT and CDR2 FQNNGV. Extraction of PBMCs used 8.5 to 10 ml of fresh peripheral blood. Authors of the study amplified TCR beta CDR3 regions from RNA transcripts. HTBI primers drove first-round RT-PCR of the TCR CDR3. From the multiplex PCR reads, TCRdb called clonotypes with MiXCR, one entry per CDR3 protein. This sample has about 640,000 distinct CDR3 sequences, with around 20% found just once. Sequences were obtained from blood. The TCR comes from a man younger than 45 with Graves' ophthalmopathy. The chain uses TRBV11-2 and TRBJ2-3, with a tentative D call TRBD2 (6 bases). CDR3 loop: CASSDRDFRLYTQYF. The CDR3 DNA follows: TGTGCCAGCAGCGACCGGGACTTTCGTCTCTATACGCAGTATTTT.